Listed here are 25 T cell receptor beta chains from one sample, sequenced in a study of immune evolution from preneoplasia to lung adenocarcinoma. The data were produced by immunoSEQ multiplex PCR, yet TCRdb's version contains in-frame clones alone and is incomplete. The repertoire has 8,000 to 9,500 clones, roughly 73% of them found once; the top ten carry about 8%. The material sequenced was FFPE adjacent normal lung tissue. These receptors were obtained from a person aged 60-79 years with lung adenocarcinoma.

This chain uses TRBV18 with TRBJ1-4; D call uncertain. CDR1 is KGHSH and CDR2 is LQKENI in the germline V gene. Deletions cut 2 bases from V and 1 base from J, with 14 bases between. The CDR3 runs to 17 residues. CDR3 region: CASSPFAGAGTNEKLFF. CDR3 DNA: TGTGCCAGCTCACCATTTGCGGGCGCGGGAACTAATGAAAAACTGTTTTTT.

The chain has TRBV28 and TRBJ2-5, with TRBD1 identical over 10 bases. The CDR3 spans 14 residues. The V gene end was trimmed by 8 bases and the J gene end by 1 base; junction bases not matched to a gene: 4. CDR1 is MDHEN, CDR2 SYDVKM, per germline. This chain's CDR3 is CASSRTGGQETQYF. The CDR3 DNA reads TGTGCCAGCTCGAGGACAGGGGGCCAAGAGACCCAGTACTTC. Based on the CDR3 plus reference TRBV28 and TRBJ2-5, the full variable domain is DVKVTQSSRYLVKRTGEKVFLECVQDMDHENMFWYRQDPGLGLRLIYFSYDVKMKEKGDIPEGYSVSREKKERFSLILESASTNQTSMYLCASSRTGGQETQYFGPGTRLLVL.

This chain connects TRBV11-3 to TRBJ2-3; 10 nucleotides match TRBD2. Germline lookup yields CDR1 SGHNT and CDR2 YENEEA. V shed 1 base and J 4 bases; nucleotides not matched to a gene: 2. There are 15 residues in the CDR3. DNA for the CDR3: TGTGCCAGCAGCTTAGGTAGCGGGAGGTCAGATACGCAGTATTTT. Translating gives CASSLGSGRSDTQYF.

CDR3 DNA: TGTGCCAGCAGTTACGCTCGACAGAATCAGCCCCAGCATTTT. Its translation: CASSYARQNQPQHF. The rearrangement uses TRBV6-5 and TRBJ1-5; D perhaps matches TRBD1 (5 bases). Germline CDR1 and CDR2: MNHEY and SVGAGI. V lost 2 bases, J lost 4 bases, and 9 bases lay in between. This CDR3 region has 14 residues.

By sample share, this clone is medium-sized. This chain joins TRBV2 and TRBJ1-6; D is undetermined. The V and J ends lost 5 bases and 6 bases respectively, with 8 bases between them. Germline V gene data show CDR1 as SNHLY and CDR2 as FYNNEI. The CDR3 runs to 13 residues. Written as DNA, the CDR3 is TGTGCCAGCAGTAACTTACTTAATTCACCCCTCCACTTT. Amino acid sequence: CASSNLLNSPLHF.

The rearrangement links TRBV9 to TRBJ1-1; D is unresolved. Germline CDR1 SGDLS, CDR2 YYNGEE. The CDR3 runs 15 residues. V dropped 3 bases and J dropped 0 bases, with 12 bases sitting between them. CDR3 region: CASSGGRKMNTEAFF. The CDR3 DNA sequence: TGTGCCAGCAGCGGCGGGAGGAAAATGAACACTGAAGCTTTCTTT.

The chain employs TRBV7-3 and TRBJ2-2, with TRBD1 matching over 8 bases. The V gene's germline CDR1 is SGHTA and CDR2 FQGTGA. The CDR3 extends over 15 amino acids. The J segment lost 7 bases and the V segment lost 5 bases, leaving 9 bases of the junction unmatched. CDR3 protein: CASSPDRGASGELFF. The CDR3 bases are TGTGCCAGCAGCCCCGACAGGGGCGCGAGCGGGGAGCTGTTTTTT.

The J gene is TRBJ2-7, the V gene TRBV28; 14 bases are shared with TRBD2. J gave up 9 bases and V 9 bases, and 31 bases lay outside the gene matches. The CDR3 length is 21 residues. The germline gives CDR1 MDHEN, CDR2 SYDVKM. In DNA form, the CDR3 reads TGTGCCAGTATCCCCCAGGGCAGGGGACTAGCGGGAGTGGGGGCCTCCTGGGGGCAGTACTTC. This codes for CASIPQGRGLAGVGASWGQYF.

This clone occurred once. V is TRBV10-3 and J is TRBJ2-3, with 9 bases fitting TRBD1. Germline-derived CDR1 and CDR2 are ENHRY and SYGVKD. The trim removed 8 bases at V and 0 bases at J, leaving 0 bases unmatched. The length of the CDR3 is 13 residues. CDR3 DNA: TGTGCCATCGGGACAGGGAGCACAGATACGCAGTATTTT. Amino acid sequence: CAIGTGSTDTQYF.

This clone has only a few counts. V gene TRBV21-1 combines with J gene TRBJ2-7. TRBV21-1 is listed as a pseudogene. The CDR3 spans 13 residues. The DNA for the CDR3 is TGTGCCAGCGCCGGCCACCTCTCCTACGAGCAGTACTTC. It codes for CASAGHLSYEQYF.

This clone was seen a handful of times. This chain joins TRBV6-1 and TRBJ1-1, with D perhaps matching TRBD1 (5 bases). CDR1 is MNHNS, CDR2 SASEGT, per germline. V was shortened by 6 bases and J by 0 bases, with 11 bases between the two germline ends. CDR3 length equals 14 residues. CDR3: CASRQRQLNTEAFF. CDR3 in DNA: TGTGCCAGCAGACAGAGACAGCTGAACACTGAAGCTTTCTTT.

The chain employs TRBV28 and TRBJ1-5; the D is unclear. This CDR3 comprises 12 residues. Trimming pared 4 bases from V and 4 bases from J, leaving 5 bases between. CDR1 MDHEN and CDR2 SYDVKM come from the germline V gene. The CDR3 spells CASSSANQPQHF. Written as DNA, the CDR3 is TGTGCCAGCAGTTCAGCGAATCAGCCCCAGCATTTT.

The rearrangement links TRBV30 to TRBJ2-3; no clear D. Germline V lookup: CDR1 GTSNPN, CDR2 SVGIG (reference sequence). The CDR3 spans 12 residues. Trimming stripped 5 bases from V and 4 bases from J, with 10 bases between. The CDR3 DNA is TGTGCCTGGGACCGTGGGGCAGATACGCAGTATTTT. Translation gives CAWDRGADTQYF.

This clone was picked up one time. The chain carries TRBV5-1 and TRBJ2-5; D might be TRBD2 (7 bases). Trimming left V 5 bases short and J 2 bases short, with 13 bases between. Per the germline V gene, CDR1 is SGHRS and CDR2 is YFSETQ. The CDR3 totals 14 residues. The CDR3 nucleotides read TGCGCCAGCAGTGGGGGGGCGGATCAAGAGACCCAGTACTTC. Protein: CASSGGADQETQYF.

The rearrangement links TRBV7-6 to TRBJ1-5; D uncertain. The CDR3 consists of 13 residues. Germline-derived CDR1 and CDR2 are SGHVS and FNYEAQ. V was trimmed by 2 bases and J by 8 bases, leaving 10 bases between them. In DNA form, the CDR3 reads TGTGCCAGCAGCTTATCCGGCCCTGAGCCCCAGCATTTT. Its protein is CASSLSGPEPQHF.

The rearrangement joins TRBV5-1 to TRBJ1-4; 8 bases are a match to TRBD1. There are 15 residues in the CDR3. The trim removed 2 bases at V and 5 bases at J, leaving 5 bases unmatched. CDR1 SGHRS and CDR2 YFSETQ come from the germline V gene. The CDR3 loop is CASSFGGTGNEKLFF. CDR3 DNA sequence: TGCGCCAGCAGCTTCGGTGGGACAGGCAATGAAAAACTGTTTTTT.

The chain employs TRBV28 and TRBJ2-7; tentatively, D is TRBD1 (5 bases). The germline V gene encodes CDR1 MDHEN and CDR2 SYDVKM. The CDR3 runs 15 residues. V was cut by 6 bases and J by 6 bases, with 21 bases left in between. The CDR3 loop reads CASSWVQGWIGEQYF. CDR3 nucleotide sequence: TGTGCCAGCAGCTGGGTTCAGGGTTGGATTGGCGAGCAGTACTTC.

V is TRBV11-2 and J is TRBJ1-1; D is unresolved. This CDR3 has 14 amino acids. From germline, CDR1 is SGHAT and CDR2 FQNNGV. Trimming took 4 bases from V and 2 from J, leaving 11 bases between them. The CDR3 spells CASSSSVGNTEAFF. For the CDR3, the DNA is TGTGCCAGCAGCTCCTCAGTGGGTAACACTGAAGCTTTCTTT. The full variable domain, its missing parts supplied by reference TRBV11-2 and TRBJ1-1, is EAGVAQSPRYKIIEKRQSVAFWCNPISGHATLYWYQQILGQGPKLLIQFQNNGVVDDSQLPKDRFSAERLKGVDSTLKIQPAKLEDSAVYLCASSSSVGNTEAFFGQGTRLTVV.

CDR3 DNA: TGTGCCAGCAGTCAAACAGGGGGAAGCGAAAAACTGTTTTTT. This codes for CASSQTGGSEKLFF. The chain employs TRBV6-1 and TRBJ1-4, with 8 bases fitting TRBD1. The CDR3 has 14 residues. The germline V gene encodes CDR1 MNHNS and CDR2 SASEGT. V was clipped by 5 bases and J by 8 bases; unmatched bases: 7.

This chain uses TRBV21-1 with TRBJ1-2. TRBV21-1 is classified as a pseudogene. This CDR3 has 13 residues. The CDR3 DNA follows: TGTGCCAGCAGCACGCTCCTCGAGGAGGGCTACACCTTC. It codes for CASSTLLEEGYTF.

The V gene is TRBV18, the J gene TRBJ1-2; 9 bases align to TRBD1. The ends lost 4 bases at V and 9 bases at J; junction bases unmatched: 9. This CDR3 has 14 residues. Germline CDR1 is KGHSH and CDR2 is LQKENI. CDR3: CASSLSPTGGSYTF. The CDR3 DNA reads as TGTGCCAGCTCACTCTCACCGACAGGGGGAAGCTACACCTTC.

This clone has just a few counts. This chain joins TRBV4-1 and TRBJ2-7, with D hard to call. CDR3 length: 11 amino acids. The V gene lost 1 base and the J gene lost 5 bases, with 3 bases spanning the gap. The germline CDR1 and CDR2 sequences are MGHRA and YSYEKL. In DNA, the CDR3 is TGCGCCAGCAGCCAAGGGAACGAGCAGTACTTC. It specifies CASSQGNEQYF.

The chain is built from TRBV5-1 and TRBJ2-3; TRBD1 aligns across 8 bases. Per germline, CDR1 SGHRS and CDR2 YFSETQ. The junction had 2 bases not matched to a gene; V was cut back by 1 base and J by 1 base. The CDR3 covers 15 residues. The CDR3 is CASSLPTGGTDTQYF. The CDR3 region has the DNA TGCGCCAGCAGCTTGCCGACAGGGGGCACAGATACGCAGTATTTT.

The rearrangement joins TRBV2 to TRBJ2-1, with D unresolved. The V and J ends lost 7 bases and 3 bases respectively, with 13 bases between them. The germline V gene has CDR1 SNHLY and CDR2 FYNNEI. There are 14 residues in the CDR3. The CDR3 reads CASIGRPFYNEQFF. The CDR3 bases are TGTGCCAGCATAGGTCGTCCTTTCTACAATGAGCAGTTCTTC.

V usage is TRBV7-8 and J usage is TRBJ2-3; D is possibly TRBD1 or TRBD2 (5 bases each). This CDR3 has 14 amino acids. Per germline, CDR1 SGHVS and CDR2 FQNEAQ. Trimming left V 6 bases short and J 4 bases short, with 14 bases between. CDR3 bases: TGTGCCAGCAGTTATGGGACGGCTTCAGATACGCAGTATTTT. Amino acid sequence: CASSYGTASDTQYF.